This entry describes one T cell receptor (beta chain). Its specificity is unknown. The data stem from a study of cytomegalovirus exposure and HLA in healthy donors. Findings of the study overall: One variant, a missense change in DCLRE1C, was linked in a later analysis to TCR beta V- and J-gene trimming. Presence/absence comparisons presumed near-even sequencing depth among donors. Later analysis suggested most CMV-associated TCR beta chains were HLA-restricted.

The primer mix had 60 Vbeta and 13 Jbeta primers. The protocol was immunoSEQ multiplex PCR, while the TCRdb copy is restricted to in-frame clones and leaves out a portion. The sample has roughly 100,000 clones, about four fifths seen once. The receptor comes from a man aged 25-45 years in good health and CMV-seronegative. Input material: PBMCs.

This CDR3 reads CASCLCRHSYEQYF. CDR3 nucleotides: TGTGCCAGCTGCCTGTGCAGACACTCCTACGAGCAGTACTTC. The chain is built from TRBV7-2 and TRBJ2-7; D remains ambiguous. The CDR3 covers 14 residues. Per the germline V gene, CDR1 is SGHTA and CDR2 is FQGNSA. Trimming took 8 bases from V and 0 from J, leaving 14 bases between them.